The rows below give T cell receptor beta chains drawn from one sample of a study of shared clonotypes between healthy human individuals. Sequencing used immunoSEQ multiplex PCR; TCRdb keeps in-frame clones, though not all of them. The data show about 800,000 clones, about 96% seen once. Sequenced material: naive CD8+ T cells sorted from blood. All receptors derive from a man younger than 40 in good health. Both conserved end residues are part of each CDR3. The D gene is left open where the match is weak.

V	J	D	CDR3	DNA
TRBV6-5	TRBJ1-2	TRBD1	CASSYTTGGANYGYTF	TGTGCCAGCAGTTACACCACAGGGGGAGCTAACTATGGCTACACCTTC
TRBV5-4	TRBJ2-1	NA	CASSLGREGRNDEQFF	TGTGCCAGCAGCCTGGGGCGAGAAGGGAGGAACGATGAGCAGTTCTTC
TRBV11-2	TRBJ2-7	TRBD1	CASSSNRGSYEQYF	TGTGCCAGCAGCTCGAACAGGGGCTCCTACGAGCAGTACTTC
TRBV7-9	TRBJ2-7	NA	CASSLASAGREQYF	TGTGCCAGCAGCTTAGCGTCGGCGGGTAGGGAGCAGTACTTC
TRBV11-2	TRBJ2-3	TRBD2	CASLGVAGVPDTQYF	TGTGCCAGCTTGGGGGTAGCGGGAGTCCCAGATACGCAGTATTTT
TRBV4-1	TRBJ1-5	NA	CASSQEDYSNQPQHF	TGCGCCAGCAGCCAAGAAGACTATAGCAATCAGCCCCAGCATTTT
TRBV10-1	TRBJ1-1	NA	CASSVGPDTTSSTVNTEAFF	TGCGCCAGCAGTGTTGGTCCTGACACCACCTCGTCTACGGTGAACACTGAAGCTTTCTTT
TRBV9	TRBJ1-2	NA	CASSARDGFDYGYTF	TGTGCCAGCAGCGCCCGGGACGGATTTGACTATGGCTACACCTTC
TRBV10-2	TRBJ2-7	NA	CATGHGAYEQYF	TGCGCCACGGGACACGGAGCCTACGAGCAGTACTTC
TRBV11-2	TRBJ2-7	TRBD1	CASSLGTGSYEQYF	TGTGCCAGCAGCTTAGGGACAGGTTCCTACGAGCAGTACTTC
TRBV28	TRBJ2-7	TRBD2	CASSTGRESLYEQYF	TGTGCCAGCAGTACCGGGAGGGAGTCTCTTTACGAGCAGTACTTC
TRBV5-4	TRBJ2-3	NA	CASTTPLTDTQYF	TGTGCCAGCACAACTCCCCTCACAGATACGCAGTATTTT
TRBV4-3	TRBJ2-3	TRBD2	CASSLGTSGSSTDTQYF	TGCGCCAGCAGCCTCGGGACTAGCGGATCTAGCACAGATACGCAGTATTTT
TRBV9	TRBJ1-1	TRBD1	CASSGSQGGGMNTEAFF	TGTGCCAGCAGCGGGTCCCAGGGGGGCGGGATGAACACTGAAGCTTTCTTT
TRBV28	TRBJ2-7	TRBD1	CASSLGTGTPYEQYF	TGTGCCAGCAGTTTGGGGACAGGGACTCCCTACGAGCAGTACTTC
TRBV5-1	TRBJ2-1	NA	CASSLDSGPYNEQFF	TGCGCCAGCAGCTTGGATAGCGGCCCCTACAATGAGCAGTTCTTC
TRBV7-9	TRBJ2-1	NA	CASSLASSYNEQFF	TGTGCCAGCAGCTTAGCGAGCTCATACAATGAGCAGTTCTTC
TRBV29-1	TRBJ2-1	TRBD2	CSVGLAENYNEQFF	TGCAGCGTTGGTCTAGCGGAAAACTACAATGAGCAGTTCTTC
TRBV7-6	TRBJ1-2	NA	CASSLSGGWDYTF	TGTGCCAGCAGCTTATCGGGGGGCTGGGACTACACCTTC
TRBV30	TRBJ2-1	NA	CAWSKQNNEQFF	TGTGCCTGGAGTAAGCAGAACAATGAGCAGTTCTTC
TRBV19	TRBJ2-7	TRBD2	CAIPGLAGVVVRYEQYF	TGTGCCATTCCCGGACTAGCGGGAGTGGTGGTAAGGTACGAGCAGTACTTC
TRBV5-5	TRBJ2-1	TRBD2	CASSLLAGGPSSYNEQFF	TGTGCCAGCAGCTTGTTAGCGGGAGGTCCGAGCTCCTACAATGAGCAGTTCTTC
TRBV19	TRBJ2-7	TRBD2	CASSLTGTGTSGIGEQYF	TGTGCCAGTAGCTTAACCGGGACAGGGACTAGCGGGATAGGCGAGCAGTACTTC
TRBV29-1	TRBJ2-1	TRBD2	CSVEGVSGSPSSYNEQFF	TGCAGCGTTGAAGGGGTTAGCGGGAGCCCTAGCTCCTACAATGAGCAGTTCTTC